A selection of T cell receptor beta chains follows, all from one sample in a study of cytomegalovirus exposure and HLA in healthy donors. Libraries were prepared by immunoSEQ multiplex PCR; TCRdb keeps only in-frame clonotypes and omits some of them. The profile covers approximately 140,000 clones, with about three quarters appearing a single time and around 14% taken by the ten largest. Sequencing used PBMCs. The receptors originated from a human donor in good health. Each CDR3 is given with its conserved first and last residue. A D gene is named only where the DNA matches it firmly. Where a row states a size, it is once, few, many or the class of an expanded clone; other rows omit it.

j_call clone_size v_call d_call cdr3_nt cdr3_aa
TRBJ1-2 . TRBV5-1 . TGCGCCAGCAGCTTGATTACGACAGACTATGGCTACACCTTC CASSLITTDYGYTF
TRBJ2-7 . TRBV28 . TGTGCCAGCAGTGCGGGGAGAGGTGGTTACTACGAGCAGTACTTC CASSAGRGGYYEQYF
TRBJ2-1 . TRBV29-1 . TGCAGCGTTGAAGAGCCGGGCAATGAGCAGTTCTTC CSVEEPGNEQFF
TRBJ2-3 . TRBV10-3 TRBD2 TGTGCCATGCCTGAGGCGACTAGCGAGTACAGCACAGATACGCAGTATTTT CAMPEATSEYSTDTQYF
TRBJ1-2 . TRBV13 . TGTGCCAGCAGCTTCATCAGACAAAGAACCTATGGCTACACCTTC CASSFIRQRTYGYTF
TRBJ1-2 . TRBV10-1 . TGCGCCAGCAGTGAGTCCGCAGGCTATGGCTACACCTTC CASSESAGYGYTF
TRBJ1-1 . TRBV7-2 . TGTGCCAGCAGCTTCAGGCCGTACACTGAAGCTTTCTTT CASSFRPYTEAFF
TRBJ2-7 . TRBV4-1 TRBD1 TGCGCCAGCAGCCAAAGCCCGGACAGGGTCTCCTACGAGCAGTACTTC CASSQSPDRVSYEQYF
TRBJ1-2 . TRBV19 . TGTGCCAGTAGTACCACAGGGAACGATGGCTACACCTTC CASSTTGNDGYTF
TRBJ1-1 . TRBV2 . TGTGCCAGCAGCAGGGAGGTGACTGAAGCTTTCTTT CASSREVTEAFF
TRBJ2-7 . TRBV5-6 TRBD1 TGTGCCAGCAGCGGGGACAGGGGGCGAGGTCGCCCCTACGAGCAGTACTTC CASSGDRGRGRPYEQYF
TRBJ2-7 . TRBV11-2 . TGTGCCAGCAGCTTAGAACCGGGACATCGGACCTACGAGCAGTACTTC CASSLEPGHRTYEQYF
TRBJ2-5 . TRBV27 . TGTGCCAGCAGTTTCGGCAGGGTTGGCGAGACCCAGTACTTC CASSFGRVGETQYF
TRBJ1-4 once TRBV2 TRBD1 TGTGCCAGCAGTCCACAGGGGCGGTCTAATGAAAAACTGTTTTTT CASSPQGRSNEKLFF
TRBJ2-1 . TRBV2 TRBD2 TGTGCCAGCAGTGATCCCCTAGCGGGGGGGCCGGGGGAGCAGTTCTTC CASSDPLAGGPGEQFF
TRBJ2-1 . TRBV19 TRBD2 TGTGCCAGTAGTCCTCTAGCGGGATTGGGCCTGTTCTTC CASSPLAGLGLFF
TRBJ2-5 . TRBV27 TRBD2 TGTGCCAGCAGTCCCATCTCCCTAGCGGGGAGCCAAGAGACCCAGTACTTC CASSPISLAGSQETQYF
TRBJ1-1 . TRBV27 . TGTGCCAGCAGTTCCGGGACAGAAGCTTTCTTT CASSSGTEAFF
TRBJ2-1 . TRBV7-6 TRBD2 TGTGCCAGCAGCCTGGGGACTAGCAGTTACAATGAGCAGTTCTTC CASSLGTSSYNEQFF
TRBJ2-7 once TRBV13 TRBD2 TGTGCCAGCAGCACCTGGACTAGCGGGGTCTCCTACGAGCAGTACTTC CASSTWTSGVSYEQYF
TRBJ2-3 . TRBV5-1 TRBD1 TGCGCCAGCAGCCGGCCGACAGGGGGCACAGGAGATACGCAGTATTTT CASSRPTGGTGDTQYF
TRBJ2-7 few TRBV5-1 . TGCGCCAGCAGCTTCAGGGATCTCTACGACGAGCAGTACTTC CASSFRDLYDEQYF
TRBJ1-6 once TRBV6-5 . TGTGCCAGCAGTTACTCCCTGAGTTCACCCCTCCACTTT CASSYSLSSPLHF
TRBJ2-7 . TRBV7-3 . TGTGCCAGCAGCTTAGAGGGAGACTACGAGCAGTACTTC CASSLEGDYEQYF
TRBJ2-5 . TRBV5-1 . TGCGCCAGCAGCTTGGGGGGGGTTCAAGAGACCCAGTACTTC CASSLGGVQETQYF
TRBJ1-2 . TRBV18 . TGTGCCAGCTCTCAAACGGGAACCTATGAAGGCTACACCTTC CASSQTGTYEGYTF
TRBJ1-1 . TRBV15 TRBD1 TGTGCCACCAGCAACCGGGACAGTACCACTGAAGCTTTCTTT CATSNRDSTTEAFF
TRBJ1-1 once TRBV11-3 . TGTGCCAGCAGCCCAGGGAGGTCCAACACTGAAGCTTTCTTT CASSPGRSNTEAFF
TRBJ2-7 . TRBV5-1 TRBD1 TGCGCCAGCAGCTTCGCCGGGACAGTAGCCTCCTACGAGCAGTACTTC CASSFAGTVASYEQYF
TRBJ1-2 . TRBV18 . TGTGCCAGTTCACAGGGAGCCGCTAGCTATGGCTACACCTTC CASSQGAASYGYTF
TRBJ2-1 . TRBV5-1 . TGCGCCAGCAGCTTGGAGGCAGGGACCTACAATGAGCAGTTCTTC CASSLEAGTYNEQFF
TRBJ2-7 few TRBV30 . TGTGCCTGGAGAGGGGATTATCGCTCCTACGAGCAGTACTTC CAWRGDYRSYEQYF
TRBJ1-1 . TRBV28 TRBD1 TGTGCCAGCAGTTTCCCATTTCAGGGGGAGAACACTGAAGCTTTCTTT CASSFPFQGENTEAFF
TRBJ1-2 . TRBV5-1 . TGCGCCAGCAGCTTCTCATCGGGGCAGGGGAATGGCTACCCCTTC CASSFSSGQGNGYPF
TRBJ1-2 . TRBV29-1 TRBD1 TGCAGCGTTGGGAAATCGGGACAGGGTCGCTATGGCTACACCTTC CSVGKSGQGRYGYTF
TRBJ2-1 . TRBV29-1 TRBD2 TGCAGCGGGGAACCACTAGCGGGGAAAAACAATGAGCAGTTCTTC CSGEPLAGKNNEQFF
TRBJ2-1 . TRBV15 . TGTGCCACCAGCCTACGACAGGAATACAATGAGCAGTTCTTC CATSLRQEYNEQFF
TRBJ2-7 few TRBV10-1 TRBD2 TGCGCCAGCAGTGAGTCGGCTAGCGGGGGTTACGAGCAGTACTTC CASSESASGGYEQYF
TRBJ2-2 . TRBV7-3 TRBD2 TGTGCCAGCAGCTCACTAGCGAGGAACACCGGGGAGCTGTTTTTT CASSSLARNTGELFF
TRBJ1-6 . TRBV5-6 TRBD1 TGTGCCAGCAGCGACGATACAGGGGGGTATTCACCCCTCCACTTT CASSDDTGGYSPLHF
TRBJ2-7 . TRBV7-8 TRBD2 TGTGCCAGCAGCTTCCGACTCGGCGGGAGATACGAGCGGTACTTC CASSFRLGGRYERYF
TRBJ2-1 . TRBV15 TRBD2 TGTGCCACCAGCCTACGAATTCCTATAGCGGGAGCTGGAAATGAGCAGTTCTTC CATSLRIPIAGAGNEQFF
TRBJ2-3 . TRBV15 . TGTGCCACCAGCAGAGATAGAGCGTCAGATACGCAGTATTTT CATSRDRASDTQYF
TRBJ2-3 . TRBV2 . TGTGCCAGCAGTGAGTCCGGGACTAGCACAGATACGCAGTATTTT CASSESGTSTDTQYF
TRBJ2-7 once TRBV15 TRBD1 TGTGCCACCAGCAGAGAGGGACAGGGGGCCTACGAGCAGTACTTC CATSREGQGAYEQYF
TRBJ2-2 few TRBV14 . TGTGCCAGCAGCCAAGAGTCGGCCGGGGAGCTGTTTTTT CASSQESAGELFF
TRBJ2-1 . TRBV23-1 TRBD2 TGCGCCAGCAGTCAATCGTTGGCTAGCGGGAATCACAATGAGCAGTTCTTC CASSQSLASGNHNEQFF
TRBJ2-1 . TRBV27 TRBD1 TGTGCCAGCAGTACACCGGGACAGGTCAATGAGCAGTTCTTC CASSTPGQVNEQFF
TRBJ1-2 . TRBV6-1 . TGTGCCAGCAGTGATTGGATGGGGAGAGGAGGCTACACCTTC CASSDWMGRGGYTF
TRBJ1-5 . TRBV2 . TGTGCCAGCAGCAGAGCCCGGGGGAATCAGCCCCAGCATTTT CASSRARGNQPQHF
TRBJ2-1 . TRBV5-1 TRBD1 TGCGCCAGCAGCTGGACAGGAAACGAGCAGTTCTTC CASSWTGNEQFF
TRBJ1-3 few TRBV5-5 . TGTGCCAGCAGCTTGAGGGACTCAGGCTCTGGAAACACCATATATTTT CASSLRDSGSGNTIYF
TRBJ1-6 . TRBV6-6 . TGTGCCAGCAGTTACCGGCCAGGCGATTCACCCCTCCACTTT CASSYRPGDSPLHF